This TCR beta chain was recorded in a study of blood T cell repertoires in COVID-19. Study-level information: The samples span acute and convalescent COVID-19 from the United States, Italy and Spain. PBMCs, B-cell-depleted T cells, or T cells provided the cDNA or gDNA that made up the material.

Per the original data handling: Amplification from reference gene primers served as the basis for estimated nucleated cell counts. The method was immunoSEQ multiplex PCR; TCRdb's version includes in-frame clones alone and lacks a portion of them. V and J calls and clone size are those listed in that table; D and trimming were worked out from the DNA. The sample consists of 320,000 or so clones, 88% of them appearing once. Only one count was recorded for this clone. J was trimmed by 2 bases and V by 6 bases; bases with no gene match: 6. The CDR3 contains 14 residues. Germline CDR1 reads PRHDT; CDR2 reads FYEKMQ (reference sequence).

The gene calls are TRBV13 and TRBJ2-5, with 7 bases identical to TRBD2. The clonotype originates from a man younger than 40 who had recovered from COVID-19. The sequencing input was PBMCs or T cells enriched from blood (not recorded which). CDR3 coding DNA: TGTGCCAGCAGGGAGAGCGGGGTACAAGAGACCCAGTACTTC. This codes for CASRESGVQETQYF. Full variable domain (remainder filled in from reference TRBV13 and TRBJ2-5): AAGVIQSPRHLIKEKRETATLKCYPIPRHDTVYWYQQGPGQDPQFLISFYEKMQSDKGSIPDRFSAQQFSDYHSELNMSSLELGDSALYFCASRESGVQETQYFGPGTRLLVL.